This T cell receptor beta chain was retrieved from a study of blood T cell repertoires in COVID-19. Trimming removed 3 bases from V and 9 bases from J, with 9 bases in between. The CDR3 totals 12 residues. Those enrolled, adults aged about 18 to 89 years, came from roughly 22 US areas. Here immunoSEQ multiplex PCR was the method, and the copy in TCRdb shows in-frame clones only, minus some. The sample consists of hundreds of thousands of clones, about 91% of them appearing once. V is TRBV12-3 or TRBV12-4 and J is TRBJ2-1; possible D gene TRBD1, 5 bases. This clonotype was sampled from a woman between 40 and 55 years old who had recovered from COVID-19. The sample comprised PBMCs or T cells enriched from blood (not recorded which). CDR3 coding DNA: TGTGCCAGCAGTTTCTTTAGGGGTGAGCAGTTCTTC. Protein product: CASSFFRGEQFF.